A selection of T cell receptor beta chains follows, all from one sample in a study of shared clonotypes between healthy human individuals. Libraries were prepared by immunoSEQ multiplex PCR; TCRdb keeps only in-frame clonotypes and omits some of them. Of about 1.9 million clones detected, approximately 92% appear once; the ten largest clones hold 1.5% to 2%. The sequencing sample was made of naive CD8+ T cells from PBMCs. Receptor source: a man aged 18 to 29 in good health. Some clones in this sample may be carry-over from other donors' samples. CDR3s leave out the opening cysteine and the closing phenylalanine or tryptophan. Fields, in order: J gene, V gene, CDR3 protein.

TRBJ2-3,TRBV7-6,ASSSGGPDTQY
TRBJ1-4,TRBV6-1,ASTHWGEEEKLF
TRBJ2-7,TRBV6-1,ASSEPHANSYEQY
TRBJ1-1,TRBV5-1,ASSLGAGMNTEAF
TRBJ1-2,TRBV7-9,ASSLTHYGYT
TRBJ2-3,TRBV27,ASSLNFVGSTDTQY
TRBJ2-1,TRBV11-2,ASSFGTGRNNEQF
TRBJ1-4,TRBV4-1,ASSQARDGTTNEKLF
TRBJ1-5,TRBV6-1,ASSPDRMNQPQH
TRBJ2-1,TRBV5-1,ASLAGGPPF
TRBJ1-1,TRBV7-9,ASSLDRGTTF
TRBJ2-2,TRBV6-5,ASSYSEVGELF
TRBJ2-7,TRBV9,ASSGTGTSGFHEQY
TRBJ1-1,TRBV7-9,ASSLDGTALNTEAF
TRBJ2-5,TRBV18,ASSPVGTEETQY
TRBJ2-5,TRBV7-9,ASSGLAGVLETQY
TRBJ2-7,TRBV27,ASSPRTGGTYEQY
TRBJ2-7,TRBV19,ASSQGRNPAYEQY
TRBJ2-2,TRBV2,ASSEETKNTGELF
TRBJ2-5,TRBV6-5,ASSYSIGVAQETQY
TRBJ1-5,TRBV19,ASSMVPGARQPQH
TRBJ2-1,TRBV4-3,ASSQDNRGARYNEQF
TRBJ1-2,TRBV29-1,SVTGVGNYGYT
TRBJ1-3,TRBV2,ASSEDVGLSGNTIY
TRBJ1-4,TRBV30,AWGSGTFEEKLF
TRBJ2-1,TRBV14,ASSQRQGIYNEQF
TRBJ1-2,TRBV7-9,ASSPTPGTGLDYGYT
TRBJ1-1,TRBV6-1,ASSELGRGYAEAF
TRBJ2-1,TRBV27,ATYTGGSEQF
TRBJ2-1,TRBV9,ASSARDSNEQF
TRBJ1-2,TRBV6-1,ASSELWTGRDGYT
TRBJ2-7,TRBV27,ASSWVAGAYEQY
TRBJ1-1,TRBV15,ATAARAVLNTEAF
TRBJ2-7,TRBV10-3,AISDREDYEQY
TRBJ1-2,TRBV6-4,ASSDWGRYGYT
TRBJ2-1,TRBV4-3,ASSRGAGGAEQF
TRBJ1-1,TRBV4-3,ASSQANTEAF
TRBJ2-7,TRBV5-1,ASSHTGGPSYEQY
TRBJ2-1,TRBV27,ASTLKPGQGDHEQF
TRBJ1-2,TRBV29-1,SVVGYT
TRBJ2-1,TRBV19,ASSTGTGGNNEQF
TRBJ1-1,TRBV4-3,ASSQDGGEGAEAF
TRBJ1-2,TRBV5-6,ASSRGTGGGYGYT
TRBJ2-3,TRBV7-9,ASSLEVLAGGRVTQY
TRBJ1-5,TRBV6-5,ATKGQINQPQH
TRBJ2-7,TRBV10-3,AISEISTAYEQY
TRBJ2-7,TRBV5-4,ASSLVPGVGEQY
TRBJ2-1,TRBV2,ASSALATNNEQF
TRBJ2-7,TRBV5-4,ASRQRERRTYEQY
TRBJ1-5,TRBV5-6,ASSQTGAQPQH
TRBJ1-1,TRBV19,ATRQGALAF
TRBJ2-1,TRBV6-5,ASSYSRGRAGEQF
TRBJ2-7,TRBV29-1,SVEGPGQGSEQY
TRBJ2-7,TRBV7-8,ASSPVAGATYEQY
TRBJ2-1,TRBV28,ASSRGGFDEQF
TRBJ2-1,TRBV30,AWQIAGGPRNEQF